This T cell receptor beta chain was identified during a study of T cells in localized non-small cell lung cancer. Data came from immunoSEQ multiplex PCR; TCRdb stores just in-frame clones and leaves some out. Of about 52,000 clones in the sample, around 84% were seen once. V was pared by 4 bases and J by 1 base, with 12 bases of the junction left unmatched. The CDR3 contains 17 residues. Germline V lookup: CDR1 WSHSY, CDR2 SAAADI. This TCR derives from a female donor with stage II lung adenocarcinoma. The chain couples TRBV10-2 to TRBJ2-5; 7 bases are a match to TRBD2. The specimen was PBMCs, collected before any cancer treatment. The CDR3 DNA follows: TGCGCCAGCAGTGGCCTTACCGAGACTAGCCTCCAAGAGACCCAGTACTTC. This encodes CASSGLTETSLQETQYF.